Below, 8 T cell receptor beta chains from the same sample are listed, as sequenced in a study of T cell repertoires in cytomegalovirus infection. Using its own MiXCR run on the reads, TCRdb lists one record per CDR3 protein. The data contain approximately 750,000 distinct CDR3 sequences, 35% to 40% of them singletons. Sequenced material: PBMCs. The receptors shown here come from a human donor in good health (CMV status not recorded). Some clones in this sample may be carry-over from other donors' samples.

DNA of the CDR3: TGTGCCAGTAGTATTGGTCAGTTGGGCAAAAACATTCAGTACTTC. It is translated as CASSIGQLGKNIQYF. The chain carries TRBV19 and TRBJ2-4; no reliable D call. The V end was cut by 3 bases, the J end by 3 bases, with 12 bases between. Germline lookup yields CDR1 LNHDA and CDR2 SQIVND (reference sequence). The CDR3 runs to 15 residues.

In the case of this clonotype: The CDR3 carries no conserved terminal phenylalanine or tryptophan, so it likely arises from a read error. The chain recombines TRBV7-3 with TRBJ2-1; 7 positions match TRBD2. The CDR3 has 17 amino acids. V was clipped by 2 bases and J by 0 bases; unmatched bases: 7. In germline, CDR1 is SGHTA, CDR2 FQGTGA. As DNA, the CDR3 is TGTGCCAGCAGCTTACGGAGCGGGGCCTACTCCTACAATGAGCAGTTCTTA. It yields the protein CASSLRSGAYSYNEQFL.

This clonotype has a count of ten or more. The CDR3 protein is CASSAGGVEDTQYF. CDR3 sequence (DNA): TGTGCCAGCAGCGCGGGGGGGGTGGAAGATACGCAGTATTTT. The J gene is TRBJ2-3, the V gene TRBV12-3 or TRBV12-4; 9 nucleotides align to TRBD2. J lost 5 bases, V lost 6 bases, and 6 bases had no gene match. This CDR3 comprises 14 residues.

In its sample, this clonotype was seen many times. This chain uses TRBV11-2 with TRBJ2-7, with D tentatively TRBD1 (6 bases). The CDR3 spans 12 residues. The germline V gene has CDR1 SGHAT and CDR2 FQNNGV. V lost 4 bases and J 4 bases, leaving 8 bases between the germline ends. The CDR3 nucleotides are TGTGCCAGCAGCTCGGACAGATACGAGCAGTACTTC. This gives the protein CASSSDRYEQYF.

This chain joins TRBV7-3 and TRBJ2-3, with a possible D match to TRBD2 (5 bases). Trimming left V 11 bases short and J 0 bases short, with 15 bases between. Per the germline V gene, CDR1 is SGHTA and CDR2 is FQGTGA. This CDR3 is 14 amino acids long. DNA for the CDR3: TGTGCCGGCCATAGCGATGCTAGCACAGATACGCAGTATTTT. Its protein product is CAGHSDASTDTQYF.

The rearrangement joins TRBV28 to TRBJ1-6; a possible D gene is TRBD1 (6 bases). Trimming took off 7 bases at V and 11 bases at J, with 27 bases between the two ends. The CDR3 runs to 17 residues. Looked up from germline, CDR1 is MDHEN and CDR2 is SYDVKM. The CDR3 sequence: CASKRSLRGSYTAPLHF. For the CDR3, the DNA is TGTGCCAGCAAAAGATCCCTCAGGGGCTCCTATACTGCACCCCTCCACTTT.

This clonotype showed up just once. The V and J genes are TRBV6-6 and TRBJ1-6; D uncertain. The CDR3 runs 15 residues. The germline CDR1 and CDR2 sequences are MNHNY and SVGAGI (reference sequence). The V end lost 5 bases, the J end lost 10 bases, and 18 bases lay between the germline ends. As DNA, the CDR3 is TGTGCCAGCAGTGAGTCGGTCGGGATCGTGTCACCCCTCCACTTT. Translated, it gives CASSESVGIVSPLHF.

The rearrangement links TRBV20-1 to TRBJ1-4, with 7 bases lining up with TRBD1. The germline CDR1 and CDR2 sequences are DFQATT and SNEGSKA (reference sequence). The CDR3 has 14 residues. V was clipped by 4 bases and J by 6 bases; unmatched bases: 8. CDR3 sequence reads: CSATPTGSDEKLFF. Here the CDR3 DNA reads TGCAGTGCTACCCCGACAGGGTCGGATGAAAAACTGTTTTTT.